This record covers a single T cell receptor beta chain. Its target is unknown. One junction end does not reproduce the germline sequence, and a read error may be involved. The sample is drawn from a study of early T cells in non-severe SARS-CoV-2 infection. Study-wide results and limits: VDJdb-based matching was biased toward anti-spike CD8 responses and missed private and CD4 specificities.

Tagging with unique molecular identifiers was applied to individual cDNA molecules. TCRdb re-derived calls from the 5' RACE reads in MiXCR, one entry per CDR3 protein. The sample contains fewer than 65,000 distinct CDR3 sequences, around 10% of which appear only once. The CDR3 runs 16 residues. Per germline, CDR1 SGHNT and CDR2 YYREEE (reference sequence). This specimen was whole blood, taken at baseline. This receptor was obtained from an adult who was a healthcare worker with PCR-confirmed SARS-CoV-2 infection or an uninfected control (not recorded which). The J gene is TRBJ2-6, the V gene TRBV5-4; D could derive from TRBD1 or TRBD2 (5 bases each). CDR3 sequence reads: CASSTTLGAGANVLIF. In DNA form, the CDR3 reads TGTGCCAGCAGCACCACTCTGGGAGCTGGGGCCAACGTCCTGATTTTC.